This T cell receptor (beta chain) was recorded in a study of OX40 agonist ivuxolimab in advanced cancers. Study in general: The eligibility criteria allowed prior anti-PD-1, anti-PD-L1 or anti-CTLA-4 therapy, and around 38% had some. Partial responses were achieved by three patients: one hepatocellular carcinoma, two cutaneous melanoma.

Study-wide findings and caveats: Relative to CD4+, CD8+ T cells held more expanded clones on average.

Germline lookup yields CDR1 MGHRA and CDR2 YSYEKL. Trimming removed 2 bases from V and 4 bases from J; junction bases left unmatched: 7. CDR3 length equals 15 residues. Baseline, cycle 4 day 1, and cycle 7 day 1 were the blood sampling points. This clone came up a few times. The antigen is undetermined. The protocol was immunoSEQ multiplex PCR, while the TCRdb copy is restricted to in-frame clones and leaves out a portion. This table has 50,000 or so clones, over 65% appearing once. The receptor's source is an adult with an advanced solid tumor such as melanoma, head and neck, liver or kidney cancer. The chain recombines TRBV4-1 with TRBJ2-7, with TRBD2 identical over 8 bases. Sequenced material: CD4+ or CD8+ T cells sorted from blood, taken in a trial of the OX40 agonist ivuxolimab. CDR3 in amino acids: CASSQPSSGSYEQYF. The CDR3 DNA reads TGCGCCAGCAGCCAACCCTCAAGCGGGAGTTACGAGCAGTACTTC.